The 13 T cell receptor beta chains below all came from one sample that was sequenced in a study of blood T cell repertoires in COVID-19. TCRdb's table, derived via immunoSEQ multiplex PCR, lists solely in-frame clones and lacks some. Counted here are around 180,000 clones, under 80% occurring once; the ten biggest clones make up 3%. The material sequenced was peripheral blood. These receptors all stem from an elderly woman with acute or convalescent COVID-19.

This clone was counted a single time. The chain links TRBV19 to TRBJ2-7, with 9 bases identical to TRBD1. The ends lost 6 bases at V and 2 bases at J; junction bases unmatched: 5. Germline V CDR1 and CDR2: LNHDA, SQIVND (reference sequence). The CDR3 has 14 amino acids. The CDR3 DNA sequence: TGTGCCAGTAGAGATACAGGGGGCCCCTACGAGCAGTACTTC. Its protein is CASRDTGGPYEQYF.

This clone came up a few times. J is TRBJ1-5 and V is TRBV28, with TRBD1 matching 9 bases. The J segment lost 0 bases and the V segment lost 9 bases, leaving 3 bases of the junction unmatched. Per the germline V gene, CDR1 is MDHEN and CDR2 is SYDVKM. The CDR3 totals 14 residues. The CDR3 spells CASGTGSSNQPQHF. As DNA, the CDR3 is TGTGCCAGTGGGACAGGGAGTAGCAATCAGCCCCAGCATTTT.

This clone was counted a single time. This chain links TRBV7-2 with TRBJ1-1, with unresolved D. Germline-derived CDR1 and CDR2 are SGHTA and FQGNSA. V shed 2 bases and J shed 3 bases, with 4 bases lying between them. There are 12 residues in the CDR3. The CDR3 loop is CASSLSYTEAFF. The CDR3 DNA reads TGTGCCAGCAGCTTATCCTACACTGAAGCTTTCTTT.

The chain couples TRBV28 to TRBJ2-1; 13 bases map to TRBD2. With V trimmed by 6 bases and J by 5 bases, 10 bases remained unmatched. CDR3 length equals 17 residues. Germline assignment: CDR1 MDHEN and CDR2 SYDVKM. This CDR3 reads CASRLAGGLIVNNEQFF. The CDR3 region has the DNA TGTGCCAGCAGACTAGCGGGAGGGCTAATAGTGAACAATGAGCAGTTCTTC. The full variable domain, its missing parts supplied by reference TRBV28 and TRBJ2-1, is DVKVTQSSRYLVKRTGEKVFLECVQDMDHENMFWYRQDPGLGLRLIYFSYDVKMKEKGDIPEGYSVSREKKERFSLILESASTNQTSMYLCASRLAGGLIVNNEQFFGPGTRLTVL.

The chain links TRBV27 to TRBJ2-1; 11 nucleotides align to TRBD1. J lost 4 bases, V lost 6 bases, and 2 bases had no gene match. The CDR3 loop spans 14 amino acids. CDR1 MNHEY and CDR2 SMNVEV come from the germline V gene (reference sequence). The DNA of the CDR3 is TGTGCCAGCAGGGGGACAGGGGGGTACAATGAGCAGTTCTTC. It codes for CASRGTGGYNEQFF.

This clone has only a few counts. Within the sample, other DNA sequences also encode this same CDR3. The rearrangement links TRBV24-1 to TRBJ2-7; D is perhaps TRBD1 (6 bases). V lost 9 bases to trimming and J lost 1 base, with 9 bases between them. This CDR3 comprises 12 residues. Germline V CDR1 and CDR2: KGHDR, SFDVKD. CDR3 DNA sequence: TGTGCCACCGCAGGGGTTTCCTACGAGCAGTACTTC. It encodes CATAGVSYEQYF.

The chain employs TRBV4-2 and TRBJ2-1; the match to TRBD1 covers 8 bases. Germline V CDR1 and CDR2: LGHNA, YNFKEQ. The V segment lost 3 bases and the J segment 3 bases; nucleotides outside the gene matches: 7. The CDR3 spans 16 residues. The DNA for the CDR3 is TGTGCCAGCAGCCACCATACTGGGACAGGCTACAATGAGCAGTTCTTC. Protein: CASSHHTGTGYNEQFF.

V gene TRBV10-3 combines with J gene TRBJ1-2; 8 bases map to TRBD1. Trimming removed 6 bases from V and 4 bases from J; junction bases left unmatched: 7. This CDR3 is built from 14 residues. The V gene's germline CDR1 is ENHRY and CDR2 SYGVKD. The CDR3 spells CAISPQGGGYGYTF. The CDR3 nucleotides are TGTGCCATCAGCCCACAGGGGGGTGGCTATGGCTACACCTTC.

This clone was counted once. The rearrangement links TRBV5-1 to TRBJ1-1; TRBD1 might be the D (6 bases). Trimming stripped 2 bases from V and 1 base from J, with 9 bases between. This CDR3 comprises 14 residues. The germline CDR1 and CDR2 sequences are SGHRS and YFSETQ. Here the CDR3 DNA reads TGCGCCAGCAGCTTACAGGGTTCGAACACTGAAGCTTTCTTT. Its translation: CASSLQGSNTEAFF.

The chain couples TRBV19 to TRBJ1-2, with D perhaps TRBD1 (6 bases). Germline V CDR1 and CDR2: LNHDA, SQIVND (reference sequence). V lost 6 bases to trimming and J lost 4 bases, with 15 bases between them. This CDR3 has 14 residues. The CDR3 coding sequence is TGTGCCAGTAGACTTCAGGGGCTTGCCTATGGCTACACCTTC. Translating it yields CASRLQGLAYGYTF. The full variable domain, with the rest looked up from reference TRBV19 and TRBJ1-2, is DGGITQSPKYLFRKEGQNVTLSCEQNLNHDAMYWYRQDPGQGLRLIYYSQIVNDFQKGDIAEGYSVSREKKESFPLTVTSAQKNPTAFYLCASRLQGLAYGYTFGSGTRLTVV.

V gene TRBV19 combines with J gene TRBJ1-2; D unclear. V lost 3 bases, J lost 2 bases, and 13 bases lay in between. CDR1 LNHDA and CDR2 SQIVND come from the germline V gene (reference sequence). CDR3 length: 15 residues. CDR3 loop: CASSIQEGTNYGYTF. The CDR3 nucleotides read TGTGCCAGTAGTATTCAAGAGGGTACAAACTATGGCTACACCTTC.

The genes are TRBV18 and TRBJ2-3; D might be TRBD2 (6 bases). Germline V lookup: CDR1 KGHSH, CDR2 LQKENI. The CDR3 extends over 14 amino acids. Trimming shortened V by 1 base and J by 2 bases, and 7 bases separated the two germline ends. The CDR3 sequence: CASSPLAATDTQYF. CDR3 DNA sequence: TGTGCCAGCTCACCACTAGCGGCCACAGATACGCAGTATTTT.

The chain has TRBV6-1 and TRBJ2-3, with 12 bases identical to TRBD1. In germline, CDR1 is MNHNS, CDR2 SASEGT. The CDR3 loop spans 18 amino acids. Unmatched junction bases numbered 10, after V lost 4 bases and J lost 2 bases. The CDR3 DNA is TGTGCCAGCAGTGTTAGTTGGGGACAGGGGGCTTTCACAGATACGCAGTATTTT. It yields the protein CASSVSWGQGAFTDTQYF.